Reported below is one TCR beta chain. Its antigen remains unidentified. The germline V gene has CDR1 SGHTA and CDR2 FQGTGA. This CDR3 is built from 15 residues. V lost 6 bases to trimming and J lost 0 bases; unmatched junction nucleotides: 4. This specimen comes from a study of T-cell memory formation after mild COVID-19. TCRdb analysed the 5' RACE reads with MiXCR anew, one entry per CDR3 protein. The repertoire holds about 350,000 distinct CDR3 sequences, with approximately 13% as singletons. Regarding the study as a whole: While clones contracting from day 15 to 85 were balanced between CD4 and CD8, later expanders leaned CD4+. Prior to infection, memory already included some responding clones, suggesting cross-reactive memory joined.

The receptor was isolated from a man aged 18 to 29 who had mild COVID-19 (a few samples of this study predate the infection). Cell type and time point are not known. Input material: PBMCs or a T cell subset sorted from them (not recorded which). The rearrangement joins TRBV7-3 to TRBJ2-1, with 8 bases matching TRBD2. The CDR3 is CASRATSDSYNEQFF. In DNA, the CDR3 is TGTGCCAGCAGGGCGACTAGCGACTCCTACAATGAGCAGTTCTTC.